This TCR beta chain was sequenced during a study of cytomegalovirus exposure and HLA in healthy donors. The PCR employed 60 Vbeta primers together with 13 Jbeta primers. Repertoires were generated with immunoSEQ multiplex PCR, while TCRdb's copy carries only in-frame clones and drops some. The data hold some 100,000 clones, with roughly 75% observed a single time. The CDR3 contains 11 residues. CDR1 and CDR2 (germline): LNHDA, SQIVND (reference sequence). The ends were cut back, 6 bases at V and 7 bases at J, with 10 bases in the middle. The clonotype comes from a woman under 30 in good health and CMV-seropositive. The material sequenced was PBMCs. The V call is TRBV19, the J call TRBJ2-7; weak D call: TRBD1 (6 bases). CDR3 bases: TGTGCCAGTAGCAGACAGGAAGAGCAGTACTTC. Translating it yields CASSRQEEQYF.